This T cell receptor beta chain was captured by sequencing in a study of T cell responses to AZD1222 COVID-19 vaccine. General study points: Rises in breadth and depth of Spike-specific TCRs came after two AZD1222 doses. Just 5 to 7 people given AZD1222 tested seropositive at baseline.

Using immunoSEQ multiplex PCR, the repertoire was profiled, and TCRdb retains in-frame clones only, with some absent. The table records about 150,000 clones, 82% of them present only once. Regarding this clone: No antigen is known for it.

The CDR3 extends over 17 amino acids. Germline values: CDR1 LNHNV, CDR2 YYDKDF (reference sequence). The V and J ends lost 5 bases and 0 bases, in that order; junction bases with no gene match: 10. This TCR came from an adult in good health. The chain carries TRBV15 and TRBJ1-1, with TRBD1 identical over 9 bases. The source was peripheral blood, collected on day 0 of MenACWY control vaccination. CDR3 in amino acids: CATSGSGTGTMNTEAFF. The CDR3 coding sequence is TGTGCCACCAGCGGCTCCGGGACAGGGACAATGAACACTGAAGCTTTCTTT.